This T cell receptor (beta chain) was identified in a study of T cell repertoires in cytomegalovirus infection. On the study more broadly: Well-studied HLA-B-restricted CMV epitopes were used in the study alongside recently identified HLA-C-restricted ones. CMV infection and matching HLA type were both indicated by public TCR beta signatures.

With regard to this clonotype: The antigen remains unidentified.

One entry per CDR3 protein results from TCRdb running MiXCR on the reads. The sample yields around 570,000 distinct CDR3 sequences, about 40% seen once. The germline CDR1 and CDR2 sequences are LGHNA and YNFKEQ. Trimming removed 1 base from V and 5 bases from J, with 17 bases in between. This CDR3 has 16 residues. The receptor was derived from a human donor in good health (CMV status not recorded). Some clones in this sample may be carry-over from other donors' samples. V gene TRBV4-2 combines with J gene TRBJ2-5; D possibly corresponds to TRBD1 (5 bases). Sequences were derived from cultured PBMCs, sampled from culture after CMV antigen stimulation. The CDR3 sequence: CASSQGGTREYETQYF. The CDR3 DNA sequence: TGTGCCAGCAGCCAAGGGGGCACACGAGAGTATGAGACCCAGTACTTC.